The present TCR beta chain was sequenced within a study of blood T cell repertoires in COVID-19. This CDR3 has 15 residues. The germline V gene has CDR1 MNHEY and CDR2 SVGAGI. The V end was cut by 6 bases, the J end by 6 bases, with 17 bases between. Clones were sequenced by immunoSEQ multiplex PCR, and TCRdb holds only the in-frame ones, with some missing. Here the sample spans under 200,000 clones, roughly 87% being singletons. The chain combines TRBV6-5 with TRBJ2-2; D not certain. Material for sequencing was peripheral blood. The TCR originated in a woman aged 40 to 50 with acute or convalescent COVID-19. CDR3 in amino acids: CASRSGQLRSGELFF. Here the CDR3 DNA reads TGTGCCAGCAGAAGTGGGCAGCTTCGGTCCGGGGAGCTGTTTTTT.